This TCR beta chain was observed in a study of shared clonotypes between healthy human individuals. Study context: Per donor, CD8 memory used one plate, CD8 naive used two, CD4 memory used three and CD4 naive used three.

Donors included only healthy HIV-negative adults lacking recent acute infections or vaccinations. Sorted-subset replicate PCRs used 150 to 250 ng of genomic DNA. This amount corresponded to approximately 30,000 T cell genomes. Some clones are missing from TCRdb's copy, which holds only in-frame ones; the method was immunoSEQ multiplex PCR. The data show roughly 2.2 million clones, less than 95% seen once. With respect to this clone: Its target is not known.

The J segment lost 4 bases and the V segment lost 5 bases, leaving 20 bases of the junction unmatched. The CDR3 is made up of 19 amino acids. Germline V gene lookup returns CDR1 SGHTA and CDR2 FQGNSA. Regarding the study as a whole: The generation probabilities recorded for non-shared clonotypes fell below those of clonotypes shared by all four donors.

V gene TRBV7-2 combines with J gene TRBJ2-7; 10 positions agree with TRBD2. Sequencing input: naive CD4+ T cells from PBMCs. Subset in this sample: CD45RA+ positively selected. The receptor was isolated from a man aged 18 to 30 in good health. Some clones in this sample may be carry-over from other donors' samples. The CDR3 region has the DNA TGTGCCAGCAGCCCCCGCAGAGGGAGCGGGAGGGGACGGGGGTACGAGCAGTACTTC. It yields the protein CASSPRRGSGRGRGYEQYF.